The source of this T cell receptor (beta chain) is a study of cytomegalovirus exposure and HLA in healthy donors. General study findings and limits: It has been reported that TCR beta sequences accurately predicted the HLA-A and HLA-B alleles of most subjects. Later on, an analysis found that several of the most significant clusters appeared to be linked to common viral pathogens, which included parvovirus B19.

CDR3 size: 15 residues. The ends lost 2 bases at V and 3 bases at J; junction bases unmatched: 1. Germline CDR1 reads SGHVS; CDR2 reads FQNEAQ. In the PCR, 60 Vbeta and 13 Jbeta primers were used. Sequenced by immunoSEQ multiplex PCR; TCRdb stores in-frame clones only, minus some. The sample includes approximately 75,000 clones, around 80% of them seen just once. With regard to this clone: Its antigen is as yet unknown.

The material sequenced was PBMCs. This clonotype was sampled from a man aged 70 or older in good health and CMV-seropositive. J is TRBJ2-1 and V is TRBV7-8; 10 bases line up with TRBD2. The CDR3, as DNA: TGTGCCAGCAGCTTACTAGCGGGAGACTACAATGAGCAGTTCTTC. Amino acid sequence: CASSLLAGDYNEQFF.